This section outlines one T cell receptor (beta chain) sequence together with its context. This entry belongs to a study of blood T cell repertoires in COVID-19. Study overall: From T cells, B-cell-depleted T cells, or PBMCs came the material, which was cDNA or gDNA.

Generated by immunoSEQ multiplex PCR, the TCRdb table keeps only in-frame clones and is missing some. This sample has over 300,000 clones, with 65% to 85% found just once. In germline, CDR1 is SGHDT, CDR2 YYEEEE. V was clipped by 2 bases and J by 4 bases; unmatched bases: 6. CDR3 length: 15 amino acids. Sequenced sample: peripheral blood. V gene TRBV5-6 combines with J gene TRBJ2-3; 8 bases fit TRBD2. This receptor was obtained from a woman in her forties or fifties with acute or convalescent COVID-19. DNA of the CDR3: TGTGCCAGCAGCTTCGGGACTAGATATTCAGATACGCAGTATTTT. Translating gives CASSFGTRYSDTQYF. Together with reference TRBV5-6 and TRBJ2-3, the CDR3 gives the full variable domain: DAGVTQSPTHLIKTRGQQVTLRCSPKSGHDTVSWYQQALGQGPQFIFQYYEEEERQRGNFPDRFSGHQFPNYSSELNVNALLLGDSALYLCASSFGTRYSDTQYFGPGTRLTVL.